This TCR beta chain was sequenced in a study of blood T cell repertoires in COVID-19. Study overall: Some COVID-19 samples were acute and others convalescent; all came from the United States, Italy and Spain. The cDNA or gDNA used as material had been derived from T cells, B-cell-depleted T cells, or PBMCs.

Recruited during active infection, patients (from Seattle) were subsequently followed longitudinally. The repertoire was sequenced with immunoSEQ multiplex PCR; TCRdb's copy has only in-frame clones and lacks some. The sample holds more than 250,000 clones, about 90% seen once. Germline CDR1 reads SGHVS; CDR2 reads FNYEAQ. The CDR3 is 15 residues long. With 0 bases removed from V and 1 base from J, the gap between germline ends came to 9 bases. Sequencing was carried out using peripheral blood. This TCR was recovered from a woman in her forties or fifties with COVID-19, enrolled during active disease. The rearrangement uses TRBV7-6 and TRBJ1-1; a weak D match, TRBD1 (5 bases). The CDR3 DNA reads TGTGCCAGCAGCTTAGCCGTCGGGGGGAACACTGAAGCTTTCTTT. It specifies CASSLAVGGNTEAFF.